This T cell receptor beta chain emerged from a study of cytomegalovirus exposure and HLA in healthy donors (dated by TCRdb to 2016 to 2017). Broadly, across the study: An earlier analysis of about 560 of the donors reported 250 to 350 Gb of sequence data and around 100 million unique TCR beta sequences obtained from 150 million to 200 million T cells. In an earlier analysis of a few hundred of the donors, high-throughput TCR beta sequencing was used to judge whether each TCR beta V gene segment behaved as functional or pseudogenic. Both class I and class II loci were covered by HLA typing, at four-digit resolution. Every repertoire in the discovery cohort had been generated on one and the same sequencing platform. Because of strong linkage in the cohort, roughly five DR-DQ haplotypes were treated as single units for association and clustering. Of the roughly 390 genotyped donors, over 70% fell in the genetic ancestry cluster associated with self-reported Caucasian donors. Donor age, sex, ethnicity and CMV serostatus were compiled together with the repertoire data. Among 300 to 500 genotyped donors of the cohort, an average of around 220,000 unique TCR beta nucleotide sequences was sequenced per donor, of which roughly 17% were non-productive. A later analysis re-analyzed previously published TCR beta repertoires from 600 to 850 donors and added high-resolution HLA genotyping to study TCR occurrence patterns. Rather than drawing on any new phenotypic data, the later analysis identified candidate immune exposures from TCR beta sequences and the way those sequences occurred across donors. A later genetic analysis used genome-wide SNP genotypes for 398 of the 666 donors, treating that subset as a discovery cohort. Besides the first cohort of some 670 subjects, a separate validation cohort made up of 95 to 150 different subjects was used. Around 330 gigabases of sequencing data and around 80 million unique TCR sequences made up an early release that covered 500 to 650 HLA-typed donors. Using immunosequencing, the study profiled T cell repertoires from 666 subjects and related those repertoires to cytomegalovirus serostatus. High-throughput TCR immunosequencing, statistical association of individual TCRs with disease status, and machine learning were combined to predict cytomegalovirus infection status. The study was designed to test whether signatures of past pathogen exposure could be identified by cataloging public T cell receptors. Typing coverage varied by locus: roughly 620-640 donors for A, B, C, DRB1 and DQB1; roughly 520 for DQA1; over 600 for DPA1; approximately 490 for DPB1.

Library method: the immunoSEQ multiplex PCR assay. A mixture of 60 forward primers for TCR Vbeta segments and 13 reverse primers for TCR Jbeta segments was used in the multiplex PCR. The CDR3 region of rearranged TCR beta genes was amplified from genomic DNA with a multiplex PCR assay. Amplified TCR beta libraries were sequenced as 87-base-pair reads on the Illumina HiSeq System. The source study handled its data this way. Across the 670 or so repertoires, a later analysis counted tens of millions of unique TCR beta chains, about 10 million of which were shared by at least two donors. To remove PCR and sequencing errors, raw reads were error-corrected and collapsed into unique sequences using a nearest-neighbor algorithm that merged closely related sequences. Alignment of CDR3 sequences to IMGT reference sequences was used to assign V, D and J gene segments. Each retained sequence needed at least a six-nucleotide match to both a V gene segment and a J gene segment. Rearrangements were called productive when the CDR3 lacked stop codons and stayed in frame with V and J; all others were non-productive. Following IMGT convention, CDR3 was defined as the stretch from the second conserved V-encoded cysteine to the conserved J-encoded phenylalanine. In an earlier analysis of roughly 580 of the donors, sequences lacking an unambiguous match to a single V gene segment were excluded. In an earlier analysis of approximately 610 of the donors, V segments were called functional above 56.7% productive rearrangements and were called segregating when the between-donor standard deviation exceeded 5%. To diagnose cytomegalovirus status from the catalog of TCR beta chain sequences, a statistical classification framework was built. A later analysis assigned V and J genes by comparing TCR nucleotide sequences with IMGT/GENE-DB human TR gene sequences. The TCRdist pipeline was used in a later analysis to assign CDR3 sequences and most-parsimonious VDJ recombination scenarios. In a later analysis, every TCR beta chain was defined by the combination of its CDR3 amino acid sequence and its V-gene family, and reads without a unique V-gene family were dropped. As a way to deal with suspected cross-contamination and a sequencing artifact, a later analysis dropped over 550 nucleotide sequences that were highly shared and had low generation probability. For each public chain, a later analysis derived a clonal expansion index from normalized ranks of inferred template counts within each repertoire. In a later analysis, generation probabilities were computed with a VDJ recombination model fitted to out-of-frame rearrangements, and the resulting probabilities were checked against IGoR. In a later analysis, TCR-TCR, TCR-HLA and TCR-CMV co-occurrence was scored with hypergeometric tests, and a repertoire-size bias correction was applied to TCR pairs. To estimate false discovery rates, a later analysis permuted the HLA or CMV assignments 20 times. A later analysis grouped co-occurring TCRs with DBSCAN, adding TCRdist sequence similarity when clustering within HLA-allele-positive subsets. Co-occurrence clustering excluded repertoires with fewer than 30,000 or more than 120,000 public chains, plus five with anomalous nucleotide sharing. TCRdb stores this immuneACCESS table with in-frame sequences only. Part of the clones is absent; in the studies checked, under half of the shortfall reflects unresolved V genes, and no reason is known for the rest. V and J calls and clone size are as listed in that table; D and trimming were resolved from the DNA. The sample table contains approximately 90,000 clones; only one count was recorded for approximately 77% of them. The ten largest clones take up around 5.3% of the sample.

The cohort consisted of 650 to 850 healthy bone marrow donors. Cohort members were all nominally healthy when sampled, although unrecorded immune exposures were likely present. The donor tested CMV seronegative, placing the donor among the roughly 400 seronegative members of the cohort. Every donor gave a peripheral blood sample, and the peripheral blood mononuclear cells from that sample were used for TCR beta sequencing. The Qiagen DNeasy Blood Extraction Kit was used to extract genomic DNA from the blood cell samples. V is pruned by 6 bases and J by 8 bases, leaving 7 bases of the junction without a gene match. The CDR3 sequence holds 13 residues, the cysteine and phenylalanine included. Only CDR3 DNA remains: 39 bases, in frame from the first base. CDR1 and CDR2 (LNHDA, SQIVND) derive from the germline V gene (reference sequence). The paper as a whole reports these results and caveats: Correlated functional status among segregating V segments might reflect linkage disequilibrium, but an unknown experimental factor could not be ruled out. Immune exposure information for the cohort was limited to CMV serostatus. The sequencing pipeline was judged likely to have produced a cluster of highly shared sequence variants as a technical artifact. Compared with equally common non-associated chains, HLA-associated TCR beta chains in a later analysis were more clonally expanded and had lower generation probabilities. In both the original and validation cohorts, the classifier was reported to diagnose cytomegalovirus status with high specificity and sensitivity. Roughly uniform sequencing depth across donors was assumed in presence/absence analyses, although this assumption may not hold. According to a later analysis, parvovirus B19, influenza, CMV and Epstein-Barr virus appeared linked to several top co-occurrence clusters. A later analysis found that TCR association rates varied across HLA loci, with DRB1 alleles showing the most associated TCRs and HLA-C alleles the fewest. The authors suggested that the approach could potentially be extended to other disease states and immunological phenotypes. This cohort had only TCR beta chains sequenced, and the lack of alpha or paired-chain data limited which features could be detected. Because HLA typing was missing for some donors at each locus, association tests included only the typed subset. According to a later genetic analysis, donors in an Asian-associated ancestry cluster had fewer N-insertions in productive TCRs than the roughly 700-donor mean. In a later analysis, most CMV-associated TCR beta chains were found to appear HLA-restricted, with HLA associations seemingly driven largely by CMV exposure. In the study, around 150 TCR beta chains were listed as associated with cytomegalovirus. A later genetic analysis associated a missense DCLRE1C variant with V-gene and J-gene trimming of TCR beta chains, and an independent cohort replicated the association. Strong co-occurrence of HLA alleles, especially DR and DQ, made assigning TCR associations to individual alleles difficult. Some IMGT-functional V segments, including TRBV6-2 and TRBV6-3, could not be distinguished by the 87-base-pair reads and were therefore excluded. While some public TCRs were present in many individuals, most TCR sequences turned up only very rarely across donors. The earlier analysis of some 560 of the donors excluded over 15 rarely observed V segments, including chromosome 9 orphons, because counts were too low. At a false discovery rate of 0.05, a later analysis linked under 20,000 TCR beta sequences to specific HLA alleles. In vitro tests confirmed that a few of the cytomegalovirus-associated TCR beta chains recognize cytomegalovirus antigens. In an earlier analysis of over 550 of the donors, most TCR beta V segments were observed in productive rearrangements about 90% or about 30% of the time, broadly matching IMGT annotations. A further reported finding was that TCR beta sequences accurately predicted the HLA-A and HLA-B alleles for most subjects in the first cohort.

With respect to this clone: The clone's antigen remains unknown. Per-base qualities were not stored, and no clone one base away is much larger.

The TCR comes from a woman between 35 and 50 years old in good health and CMV-seronegative. The chain links TRBV19 with TRBJ2-1; TRBD2 aligns with 7 central bases. The material sequenced was PBMCs. The CDR3 protein: CASSVTSRYEQFF. The DNA sequence is as follows: TGTGCCAGTAGCGTGACTAGCCGGTATGAGCAGTTCTTC.